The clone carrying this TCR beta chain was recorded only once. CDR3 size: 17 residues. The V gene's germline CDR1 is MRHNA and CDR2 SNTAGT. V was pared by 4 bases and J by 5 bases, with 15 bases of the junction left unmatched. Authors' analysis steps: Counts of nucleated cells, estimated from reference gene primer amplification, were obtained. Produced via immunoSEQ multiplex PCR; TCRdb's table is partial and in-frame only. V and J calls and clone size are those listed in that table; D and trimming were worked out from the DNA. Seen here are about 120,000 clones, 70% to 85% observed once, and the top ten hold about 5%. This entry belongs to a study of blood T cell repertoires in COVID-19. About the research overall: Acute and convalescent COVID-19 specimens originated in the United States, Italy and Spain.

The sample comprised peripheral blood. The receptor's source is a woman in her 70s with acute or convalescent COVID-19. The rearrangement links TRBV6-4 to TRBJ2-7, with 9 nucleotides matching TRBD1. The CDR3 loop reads CASSGGQGSPLDNEQYF. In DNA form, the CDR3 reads TGTGCCAGCAGTGGAGGACAGGGGTCCCCGCTAGACAACGAGCAGTACTTC.